This is a list of T cell receptor beta chains from one sample in a study of read filtering for tumor transcriptome and immune sequencing. One entry per CDR3 protein results from TCRdb running MiXCR on the reads. The repertoire holds 100,000 to 150,000 distinct CDR3 sequences, with over 10% as singletons. Sample: a population of CD138-negative cells sorted from bone marrow. Receptors originate from a donor over 35 with multiple myeloma. The CDR3 runs from the conserved cysteine through the conserved F or W. Each record gives: D gene, clone size, V gene, J gene, CDR3 DNA, CDR3 protein. A D gene is named only where the DNA matches it firmly. The size of a clone is reported for some rows only, either as once, few or many, or as a class for expanded clones.

TRBD1	many	TRBV7-3	TRBJ1-2	TGTGCCAGCAGTCCACAGGGGGCGGAAGGCTACACCTTC	CASSPQGAEGYTF
.	many	TRBV6-6	TRBJ2-2	TGTGCCAGCAGTTACCCCAACCCCGCCAAGAACACCGGGGAGCTGTTTTTT	CASSYPNPAKNTGELFF
TRBD1	.	TRBV6-5	TRBJ2-1	TGTGCCAGTAGCCTCGGGAGGACAGGGGTGTGGGCTGAGCAGTTCTTC	CASSLGRTGVWAEQFF
.	many	TRBV30	TRBJ2-7	TGTGCCTGGAGTGCTGTTGCCTACTCCTACGAGCAGTACTTC	CAWSAVAYSYEQYF
TRBD1	many	TRBV7-3	TRBJ2-6	TGTGCCAGCGGTCACCGGGACAGGGGCCCTGGGGCCAACGTCCTGACTTTC	CASGHRDRGPGANVLTF
.	.	TRBV5-5	TRBJ1-2	TGTGCCAGCAGCCTGGGTTCGAACTATGGCTACGCCTTC	CASSLGSNYGYAF
.	many	TRBV5-6	TRBJ1-5	TGTGCCAGCAGCTTATTGGGGGTTAGCAATCAGCCCCAGCATTTT	CASSLLGVSNQPQHF
.	many	TRBV20-1	TRBJ1-2	TGCAGTGCTAGTGGTGATTCCTATGGCTACACCTTC	CSASGDSYGYTF
TRBD2	few	TRBV10-3	TRBJ2-3	TGTGCCATCAGTGAGTCGCCCAGCGGGAGTTCAGATACGCAGTATTTT	CAISESPSGSSDTQYF
.	.	TRBV24-1	TRBJ2-5	TGTGCCACCAGTGACCCGGGACTGTTTCGAGAGACCCAGTACTTC	CATSDPGLFRETQYF
TRBD1	many	TRBV19	TRBJ2-1	TGTGCCAGTAGTATAAGGACAGGGTATCACAATGAGCAGTTCTTC	CASSIRTGYHNEQFF
.	many	TRBV24-1	TRBJ2-1	TGTGCCACCAGTGATTCGCAGGGTTGGGGAATCAATGAGCAGTTCTTC	CATSDSQGWGINEQFF
.	many	TRBV5-1	TRBJ2-2	TGCGCCAGCAGCCCTGGGACCAGGCTAGGCACCGGGGAGCTGTTTTTT	CASSPGTRLGTGELFF
.	many	TRBV20-1	TRBJ2-7	TGCAGTGCTAGTGTGGGGGTCTACGAGCAGTACTTC	CSASVGVYEQYF
.	many	TRBV29-1	TRBJ2-3	TGCAGTACCCGTCCCGGATTCACAGATACGCAGTATTTT	CSTRPGFTDTQYF
.	.	TRBV3-1	TRBJ2-4	TGTGCCAACATCCAAGTTGGCCGGGAAAACATTCAGTACTTC	CANIQVGRENIQYF
TRBD2	many	TRBV29-1	TRBJ2-1	TGCAGCGTTGATCTAGCGGGAGGTCACATTGAGCAGTTCTTC	CSVDLAGGHIEQFF
.	many	TRBV9	TRBJ2-1	TGTGCCAGCAGCCTTGGGGGGGCGAGTAATGAGCAGTTCTTC	CASSLGGASNEQFF
.	many	TRBV5-1	TRBJ2-7	TGCGCCAGCAGCTCCCGGGACGGGTCCTACGAGCAGTACTTC	CASSSRDGSYEQYF
.	many	TRBV6-5	TRBJ2-7	TGTGCCAGCAGTTACTCGAGTAGGGGTTCCGAGCAGTACTTC	CASSYSSRGSEQYF
TRBD1	many	TRBV4-1	TRBJ2-7	TGCGCCAGCAGCCGCGGAGTGGGCCGGGACAGGGGCGAGACCTACGAGCAGTACTTC	CASSRGVGRDRGETYEQYF
.	many	TRBV24-1	TRBJ2-1	TGTGCCACCAGCAGCGGGCCGAGCTCCTACAATGAGCAGTTCTTC	CATSSGPSSYNEQFF
.	many	TRBV29-1	TRBJ1-2	TGCAGCGTTGAACACCGGAGTATCTATGGCTACACCTTC	CSVEHRSIYGYTF
.	many	TRBV5-1	TRBJ1-5	TGCGCCAGCAGCTTGGCCAGGGGTGGGGTCCAGCATTTT	CASSLARGGVQHF
TRBD1	.	TRBV2	TRBJ1-5	TGTGCCAGCAGTGAGGGACAGCAAAATCAGCCCCAGCATTTT	CASSEGQQNQPQHF
.	few	TRBV4-2	TRBJ2-1	TGTGCCAGCAGCCAAGGCGCGACTACCCGCTCCTACAATGAGCAGTTCTTC	CASSQGATTRSYNEQFF
.	many	TRBV5-5	TRBJ1-4	TGTGCCAGCAGCTTAGCGACTAATGAAAAACTGTTTTTT	CASSLATNEKLFF
TRBD1	.	TRBV7-6	TRBJ2-7	TGTGCCAGCAGCTTAGAGACAGGGGGCTCCTACGAGCAGTACTTC	CASSLETGGSYEQYF
.	many	TRBV6-2/TRBV6-3	TRBJ2-1	TGTGCCAGCAGTTACCCCACAACCTACAATGAGCAGTTCTTC	CASSYPTTYNEQFF
TRBD1	many	TRBV29-1	TRBJ2-1	TGCAGCGCCCACCCCGGACAGGGGAGCTCCTACAATGAGCAGTTCTTC	CSAHPGQGSSYNEQFF
.	many	TRBV27	TRBJ2-2	TGTGCCAGCAGTTACTACCGGGCGGCCGGGGAGCTGTTTTTT	CASSYYRAAGELFF
TRBD1	many	TRBV6-2/TRBV6-3	TRBJ2-1	TGTGCCAGCAGTTGGACAGGAAGGAATGAGCAGTTCTTC	CASSWTGRNEQFF
.	many	TRBV29-1	TRBJ1-1	TGCAGCGTTGTATTAGGGGGTATCGCTGAAGCTTTCTTT	CSVVLGGIAEAFF